Below, 4 T cell receptor beta chains from the same sample are listed, as sequenced in a study of blood T cell repertoires in COVID-19. Assay used: immunoSEQ multiplex PCR; TCRdb lists only in-frame clones, some missing. The sample records around 480,000 clones, about 91% being singletons. Sample: peripheral blood. The receptor source for this set is a woman in her 50s with COVID-19, enrolled during active disease.

V is TRBV30 and J is TRBJ1-4; D may be TRBD1 (6 bases). CDR3 size: 14 residues. The V end lost 3 bases, the J end lost 10 bases, and 18 bases lay between the germline ends. Per the germline V gene, CDR1 is GTSNPN and CDR2 is SVGIG (reference sequence). The CDR3 region is CAWRGASVGGKLFF. CDR3 nucleotides: TGTGCCTGGAGGGGGGCGTCTGTGGGTGGAAAACTGTTTTTT.

This CDR3 is CASSAPHSGSPAGEQFF. The DNA for the CDR3 is TGTGCCAGCAGTGCCCCTCACAGTGGCAGCCCCGCGGGCGAGCAGTTCTTC. This chain joins TRBV6-1 and TRBJ2-1, with a weak D call TRBD2 (5 bases). This CDR3 is built from 17 residues. Trimming left V 4 bases short and J 10 bases short, with 26 bases between. The germline CDR1 and CDR2 sequences are MNHNS and SASEGT.

The chain couples TRBV5-1 to TRBJ1-6; possible D gene TRBD1, 6 bases. Germline V CDR1 and CDR2: SGHRS, YFSETQ. The V end lost 0 bases, the J end lost 2 bases, and 6 bases lay between the germline ends. The CDR3 totals 15 residues. The CDR3 spells CASSLGTAYNSPLHF. CDR3 nucleotide sequence: TGCGCCAGCAGCTTGGGGACAGCCTATAATTCACCCCTCCACTTT.

This clone was seen just once. This chain uses TRBV30 with TRBJ1-5; 8 bases fit TRBD1. Germline V gene lookup returns CDR1 GTSNPN and CDR2 SVGIG (reference sequence). V was clipped by 2 bases and J by 4 bases; unmatched bases: 10. The CDR3 contains 16 residues. CDR3 amino acids: CAWSPPDRVPNQPQHF. The DNA of the CDR3 is TGTGCCTGGAGTCCCCCGGACAGGGTCCCAAATCAGCCCCAGCATTTT.